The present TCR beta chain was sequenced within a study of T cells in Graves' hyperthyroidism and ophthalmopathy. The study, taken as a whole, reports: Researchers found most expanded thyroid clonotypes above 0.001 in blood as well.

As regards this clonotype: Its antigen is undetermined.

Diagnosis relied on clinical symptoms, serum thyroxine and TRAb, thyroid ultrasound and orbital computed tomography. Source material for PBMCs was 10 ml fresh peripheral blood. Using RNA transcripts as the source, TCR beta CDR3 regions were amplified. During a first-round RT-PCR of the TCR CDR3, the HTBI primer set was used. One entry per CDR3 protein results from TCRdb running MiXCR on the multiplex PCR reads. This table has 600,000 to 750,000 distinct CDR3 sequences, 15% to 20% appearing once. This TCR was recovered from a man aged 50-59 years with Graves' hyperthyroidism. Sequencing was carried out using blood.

The CDR3: CASSFPGTGRRNTEAFF. The CDR3 coding sequence is TGTGCCAGCAGCTTCCCCGGGACAGGGAGAAGGAACACTGAAGCTTTCTTT. The gene calls are TRBV11-2 and TRBJ1-1; 9 positions match TRBD1. Germline V gene lookup returns CDR1 SGHAT and CDR2 FQNNGV. This CDR3 spans 17 amino acids. The V gene end was trimmed by 3 bases and the J gene end by 1 base; junction bases not matched to a gene: 9.